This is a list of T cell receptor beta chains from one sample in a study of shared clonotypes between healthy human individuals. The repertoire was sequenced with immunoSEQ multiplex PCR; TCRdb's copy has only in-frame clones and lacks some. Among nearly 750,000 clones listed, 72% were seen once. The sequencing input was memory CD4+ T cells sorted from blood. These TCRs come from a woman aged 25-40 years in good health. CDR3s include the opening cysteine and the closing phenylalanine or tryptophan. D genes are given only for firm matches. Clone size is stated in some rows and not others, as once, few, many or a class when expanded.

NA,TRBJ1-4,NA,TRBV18,TGTGCCAGCTCACCATTGCTCTCGGTCGGAGTTACAACTAATGAAAAACTGTTTTTT,CASSPLLSVGVTTNEKLFF
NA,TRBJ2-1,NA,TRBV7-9,TGTGCCAGCACCAGACACTACAATGAGCAGTTCTTC,CASTRHYNEQFF
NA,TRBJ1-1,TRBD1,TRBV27,TGTGCCAGCAGTTTCGCCTCACAGGGGCCTACTGAAGCTTTCTTT,CASSFASQGPTEAFF
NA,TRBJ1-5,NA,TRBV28,TGTGCCAGCAGCAGGACCCAGGGTGATAATCAGCCCCAGCATTTT,CASSRTQGDNQPQHF
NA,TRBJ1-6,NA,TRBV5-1,TGCGCCAGCAGCTTGGACCAGGTGTATAATTCACCCCTCCACTTT,CASSLDQVYNSPLHF
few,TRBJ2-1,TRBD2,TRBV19,TGTGCCAGTAGCCCCGGGACTAGCGGGTATAATGAGCAGTTCTTC,CASSPGTSGYNEQFF
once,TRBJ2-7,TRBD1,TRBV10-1,TGCGCCAGCAGTCGCGGACAGGGGGCGGAATACGAGCAGTACTTC,CASSRGQGAEYEQYF
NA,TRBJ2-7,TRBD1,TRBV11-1,TGTGCCAGCAGCTTAATTGGATGGGACAGCCCCGAGCAGTACTTC,CASSLIGWDSPEQYF
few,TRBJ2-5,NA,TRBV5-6,TGTGCCAGCAGCTACCAGGGAGGAAGACAAGAGACCCAGTACTTC,CASSYQGGRQETQYF
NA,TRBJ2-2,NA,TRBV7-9,TGTGCCAGCAGCTTAGTTGGACACACCGGGGAGCTGTTTTTT,CASSLVGHTGELFF
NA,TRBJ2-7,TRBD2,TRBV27,TGTGCCAGCAGTTTAACCGGAACAGGACTAGCGGGAGTGTACGAGCAGTACTTC,CASSLTGTGLAGVYEQYF
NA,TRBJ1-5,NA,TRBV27,TGTGCCAGCAGTAAGGGTCCCAATCAGCCCCAGCATTTT,CASSKGPNQPQHF
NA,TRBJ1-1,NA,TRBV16,TGTGCCAGCAGCCCCCTCGTGGGACATATGAACACTGAAGCTTTCTTT,CASSPLVGHMNTEAFF
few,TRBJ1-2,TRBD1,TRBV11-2,TGTGCCAGCAGCTTTTCCGGGACAGGACCCTCGGGCTACACCTTC,CASSFSGTGPSGYTF
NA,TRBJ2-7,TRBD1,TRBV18,TGTGCCAGCTCACCACTTCAGGGACAGGCTTACTACGAGCAGTACTTC,CASSPLQGQAYYEQYF
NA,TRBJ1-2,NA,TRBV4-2,TGTGCCAGCAGCCAGGGGCCGACGGGGAACTATGGCTACACCTTC,CASSQGPTGNYGYTF
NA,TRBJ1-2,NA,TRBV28,TGTGCCAGCACCATGGGCGGGAGGGACAACTATGGCTACACCTTC,CASTMGGRDNYGYTF
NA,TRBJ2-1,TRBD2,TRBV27,TGTGCCAGCAGTCCTTCAGCGGGAGGGGGTACACATGAGCAGTTCTTC,CASSPSAGGGTHEQFF
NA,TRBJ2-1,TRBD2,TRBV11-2,TGTGCCAGCAGCGATAGCGGGAGGGCCCTGTTCTTC,CASSDSGRALFF
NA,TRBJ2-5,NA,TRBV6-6,TGTGCCAGCAGTTACTCTGCGCCGGGACAAGAGACCCAGTACTTC,CASSYSAPGQETQYF
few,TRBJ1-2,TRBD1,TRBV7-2,TGTGCCAGCAGCGCTTTGGACGGGACAGGAGAAGGCTACACCTTC,CASSALDGTGEGYTF
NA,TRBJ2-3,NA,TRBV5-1,TGCGCCAGCAGCTTGGAAGTAGCAGATACGCAGTATTTT,CASSLEVADTQYF
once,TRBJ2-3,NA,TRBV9,TGTGCCAGCAGCCCTCAGACAACCTATACGCAGTATTTT,CASSPQTTYTQYF
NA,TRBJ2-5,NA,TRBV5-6,TGTGCCAGCAGCCGCGAGGGTTTAGAGACCCAGTACTTC,CASSREGLETQYF
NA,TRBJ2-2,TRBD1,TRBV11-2,TGTGCCAGCAGCCGGCGGGGACAGGGGATAGGCGGGGAGCTGTTTTTT,CASSRRGQGIGGELFF
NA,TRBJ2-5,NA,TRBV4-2,TGTGCCAGCAGCCAAGGGACCTCCCGGGAGCCTGAAGAGACCCAGTACTTC,CASSQGTSREPEETQYF
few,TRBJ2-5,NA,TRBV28,TGTGCCAGCAGTTACGGGGGGCGGGAGACCCAGTACTTC,CASSYGGRETQYF
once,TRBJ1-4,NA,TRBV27,TGTGCCAGCAGGGAACATACTGCAACTAATGAAAAACTGTTTTTT,CASREHTATNEKLFF
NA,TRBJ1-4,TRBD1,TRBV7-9,TGTGCCAGCAGCCCCGGACAGGGAGGGAACGGTGAAAAACTGTTTTTT,CASSPGQGGNGEKLFF
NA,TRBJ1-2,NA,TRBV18,TGTGCCAGCTCCCGAGGGGCCTCTCAGGGAGGCTACACCTTC,CASSRGASQGGYTF
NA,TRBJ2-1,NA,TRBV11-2,TGTGCCAGCAGCTCGGCCGGGACTCCCCAGATCTTC,CASSSAGTPQIF
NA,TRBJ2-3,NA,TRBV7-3,TGTGCCAGCAGCTTAGGGCTAGCAATAGATACGCAGTATTTT,CASSLGLAIDTQYF
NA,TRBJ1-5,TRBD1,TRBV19,TGTGCCAGTAGTATTACCTCAGGGACAGGGGCTCATCAGCCCCAGCATTTT,CASSITSGTGAHQPQHF
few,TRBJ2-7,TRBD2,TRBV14,TGTGCCAGCAGCAAGGGACTAGCGGGAGGTAACGAGCAGTACTTC,CASSKGLAGGNEQYF
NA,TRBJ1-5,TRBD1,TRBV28,TGTGCCAGCAGTTCCACGGGACAGGGGTTAAGCAATCAGCCCCAGCATTTT,CASSSTGQGLSNQPQHF